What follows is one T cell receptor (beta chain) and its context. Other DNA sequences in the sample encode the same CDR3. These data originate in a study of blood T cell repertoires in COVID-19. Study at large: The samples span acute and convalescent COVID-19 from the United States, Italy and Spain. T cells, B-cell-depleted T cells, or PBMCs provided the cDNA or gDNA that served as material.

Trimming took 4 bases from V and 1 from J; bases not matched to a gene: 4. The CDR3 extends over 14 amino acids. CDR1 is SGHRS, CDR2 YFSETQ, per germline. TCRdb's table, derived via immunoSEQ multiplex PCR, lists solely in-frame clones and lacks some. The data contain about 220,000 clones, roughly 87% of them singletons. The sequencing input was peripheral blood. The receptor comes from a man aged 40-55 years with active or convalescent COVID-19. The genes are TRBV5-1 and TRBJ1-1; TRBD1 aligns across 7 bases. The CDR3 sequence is CASSPDRTNTEAFF. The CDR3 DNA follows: TGCGCCAGCAGCCCGGACAGGACGAACACTGAAGCTTTCTTT.